One sample yielded the 5 T cell receptor beta chains listed below, sequenced in a study of shared clonotypes between healthy human individuals. Profiled with immunoSEQ multiplex PCR; TCRdb holds only in-frame clones, not every one. Here the sample spans some 500,000 clones, around 96% being singletons. Sequencing was carried out using naive CD4+ T cells sorted from blood. The subset is: CD45RA+ positively selected. The source is a woman aged 25-40 years in good health.

The chain has TRBV27 and TRBJ1-5; D remains ambiguous. V shed 8 bases and J shed 4 bases, with 12 bases lying between them. Germline V CDR1 and CDR2: MNHEY, SMNVEV (reference sequence). This CDR3 spans 13 amino acids. CDR3: CASSEGGNQPQHF. In nucleotides, the CDR3 is TGTGCCAGCTCGGAAGGAGGTAATCAGCCCCAGCATTTT.

The chain carries TRBV5-4 and TRBJ2-7; D might be TRBD1 or TRBD2, each matching 5 bases. V was shortened by 0 bases and J by 4 bases, with 11 bases between the two germline ends. Germline CDR1 SGHNT, CDR2 YYREEE (reference sequence). The length of the CDR3 is 14 residues. CDR3 DNA sequence: TGTGCCAGCAGCTTGGAAGGGGCGGGTTACGAGCAGTACTTC. As protein: CASSLEGAGYEQYF.

The chain recombines TRBV28 with TRBJ2-1; D possibly corresponds to TRBD2 (6 bases). V was trimmed by 7 bases and J by 10 bases, leaving 23 bases between them. The CDR3 consists of 15 residues. Germline loops: CDR1 MDHEN, CDR2 SYDVKM. This chain's CDR3 is CASITGTGANEEQFF. The CDR3 DNA sequence: TGTGCCAGCATCACTGGAACGGGAGCGAACGAGGAGCAGTTCTTC.

The chain joins TRBV29-1 to TRBJ2-7, with 9 positions matching TRBD1. Trimming took 6 bases from V and 7 from J; bases not matched to a gene: 10. Germline CDR1 reads SQVTM; CDR2 reads ANQGSEA. There are 13 residues in the CDR3. The CDR3 DNA reads TGCAGCGTCGGACAGGGGAGTTTTGAAGAGCAGTACTTC. This encodes CSVGQGSFEEQYF.

This clone came up once. J is TRBJ1-1 and V is TRBV7-9; no clear D gene. Germline CDR1 SEHNR, CDR2 FQNEAQ (reference sequence). Trimming took off 2 bases at V and 0 bases at J, with 16 bases between the two ends. This CDR3 spans 17 amino acids. The CDR3 is CASSLSPARNMNTEAFF. The CDR3 nucleotides are TGTGCCAGCAGCTTAAGCCCAGCCCGGAACATGAACACTGAAGCTTTCTTT.